The 9 T cell receptor beta chains reported below all come from one sample, sequenced in a study of PD-1 blockade in classical Hodgkin lymphoma. Clones were sequenced by immunoSEQ multiplex PCR, and TCRdb holds only the in-frame ones, with some missing. In the table there are tens of thousands of clones, about 76% of which are singletons. Specified time point: cycle 4 day 1 (C4D1), after less than seven weeks of nivolumab. With no exception, relapse followed autologous stem cell transplantation in all patients, and brentuximab vedotin exposure varied. The input for sequencing was peripheral blood mononuclear cells (PBMCs), taken before the fourth cycle of nivolumab. The origin of the receptors is a human donor with classical Hodgkin lymphoma.

This clone was picked up a small number of times. The same CDR3 also results from other DNA sequences found in this sample. The rearrangement links TRBV5-4 to TRBJ1-2; 10 positions match TRBD1. The CDR3 has 15 residues. V shed 0 bases and J 4 bases; nucleotides not matched to a gene: 3. Germline lookup yields CDR1 SGHNT and CDR2 YYREEE (reference sequence). The CDR3 spells CASSLGDRGGYGYTF. The CDR3 DNA reads TGTGCCAGCAGCTTGGGGGACAGGGGTGGCTATGGCTACACCTTC.

The chain couples TRBV5-1 to TRBJ2-1; the match to TRBD2 covers 8 bases. The V gene's germline CDR1 is SGHRS and CDR2 YFSETQ. Trimming cost V 3 bases and J 5 bases; bases outside gene matches: 7. CDR3 length: 15 amino acids. The CDR3 DNA reads as TGCGCCAGCAGCTGGAGCGGGAGCGGGAACAATGAGCAGTTCTTC. Translated, it gives CASSWSGSGNNEQFF.

The CDR3 spells CASTPDRVNTEAFF. The CDR3 DNA follows: TGTGCCAGCACCCCGGACAGGGTGAACACTGAAGCTTTCTTT. V gene TRBV5-4 combines with J gene TRBJ1-1; 8 bases are shared with TRBD1. J gave up 0 bases and V 6 bases, and 4 bases lay outside the gene matches. The germline gives CDR1 SGHNT, CDR2 YYREEE (reference sequence). The CDR3 is 14 residues long. Drawing the rest from reference TRBV5-4 and TRBJ1-1, the complete variable domain is ETGVTQSPTHLIKTRGQQVTLRCSSQSGHNTVSWYQQALGQGPQFIFQYYREEENGRGNFPPRFSGLQFPNYSSELNVNALELDDSALYLCASTPDRVNTEAFFGQGTRLTVV.

The J gene is TRBJ1-1, the V gene TRBV19, with 7 bases matching TRBD1. Germline V CDR1 and CDR2: LNHDA, SQIVND (reference sequence). The CDR3 consists of 14 residues. V lost 4 bases and J lost 4; bases outside the gene matches: 6. The CDR3 spells CASSTSDRATEAFF. The CDR3 DNA is TGTGCCAGTAGTACCTCCGACAGGGCCACTGAAGCTTTCTTT.

This chain uses TRBV5-1 with TRBJ1-2, with D tentatively TRBD1 (5 bases). CDR3 length: 14 amino acids. CDR1 is SGHRS, CDR2 YFSETQ, per germline. V gave up 1 base and J gave up 4 bases, with 11 bases separating them. The CDR3 nucleotides read TGCGCCAGCAGCTTGTCTGACAGCCCCTATGGCTACACCTTC. Translation: CASSLSDSPYGYTF.

The V and J genes are TRBV7-6 and TRBJ1-2, with TRBD1 as a possible D gene (5 bases). The CDR3 has 15 amino acids. Germline values: CDR1 SGHVS, CDR2 FNYEAQ. The V end lost 4 bases, the J end lost 5 bases, and 17 bases lay between the germline ends. The CDR3 sequence: CASSSGTGTSYGYTF. Here the CDR3 DNA reads TGTGCCAGCAGCTCAGGTACCGGGACGTCTTATGGCTACACCTTC.

V usage is TRBV6-1 and J usage is TRBJ2-7; D perhaps matches TRBD2 (5 bases). Germline V gene data show CDR1 as MNHNS and CDR2 as SASEGT. V shed 3 bases and J shed 2 bases, with 14 bases lying between them. This CDR3 has 15 amino acids. CDR3: CASSDGSPGTYEQYF. The CDR3 DNA reads TGTGCCAGCAGTGACGGGTCCCCCGGGACCTACGAGCAGTACTTC.

This clone was seen only a few times. V and J are TRBV10-3 and TRBJ2-3; 7 bases fit TRBD2. The V and J ends lost 8 bases and 2 bases, in that order; junction bases with no gene match: 10. This CDR3 is 15 amino acids long. Germline V gene lookup returns CDR1 ENHRY and CDR2 SYGVKD. CDR3 coding DNA: TGTGCCATCCAGGGTTCTAGCGGTACCACAGATACGCAGTATTTT. Protein product: CAIQGSSGTTDTQYF.

The chain recombines TRBV11-2 with TRBJ2-7; TRBD2 matches at 7 bases. This CDR3 has 17 residues. The germline gives CDR1 SGHAT, CDR2 FQNNGV. V was pared by 5 bases and J by 2 bases, with 15 bases of the junction left unmatched. CDR3 protein: CASSASTTGLLPYEQYF. The CDR3 bases are TGTGCCAGCAGCGCCTCCACGACGGGACTACTACCCTACGAGCAGTACTTC.